In its sample, the clone carrying this TCR beta chain was seen a few times. The target antigen is unknown. The data originate from a study of PD-1 blockade in classical Hodgkin lymphoma. The overall study: Nivolumab was administered to patients intravenously at 3 mg/kg every 2 weeks. Study observations and caveats: Some patients began nivolumab under 1 year after ASCT. These patients were excluded from later analyses. Patients who responded completely had about the same baseline diversity as newly diagnosed patients.

Generated by immunoSEQ multiplex PCR, the TCRdb table keeps only in-frame clones and is missing some. The sample has 15,000 to 25,000 clones; roughly three quarters are singletons. With 3 bases removed from V and 9 bases from J, the gap between germline ends came to 9 bases. The CDR3 sequence is 12 residues long. Looked up from germline, CDR1 is SGHTA and CDR2 is FQGTGA. Sample time point: cycle 4 day 1 (C4D1), after five to seven weeks of nivolumab. All patients experienced relapse after autologous stem cell transplantation, and brentuximab vedotin exposure was variable. Relapsed/refractory classical Hodgkin lymphoma patients had complete, partial or progressive responses.

Here the sequenced sample was peripheral blood mononuclear cells (PBMCs), taken before the fourth cycle of nivolumab. The clonotype comes from a human donor with classical Hodgkin lymphoma. The chain employs TRBV7-3 and TRBJ2-1; D remains unclear. The CDR3 bases are TGTGCCAGCAGCTTTGGGTGGGGTGAGCAGTTCTTC. Its protein product is CASSFGWGEQFF.